This TCR beta chain originates from a study of blood T cell repertoires in COVID-19. Study summary: COVID-19 samples collected from the United States, Italy and Spain covered acute and convalescent phases. The analysed material was cDNA or gDNA that came from T cells, B-cell-depleted T cells, or PBMCs.

Per the germline V gene, CDR1 is MDHEN and CDR2 is SYDVKM. The CDR3 has 13 residues. V was pared by 7 bases and J by 2 bases, with 5 bases of the junction left unmatched. In the original analysis: Amplifying reference gene primers gave estimates of nucleated cell counts. Profiling relied on immunoSEQ multiplex PCR, and the TCRdb table lists in-frame clones only, not all of them. V and J calls and clone size come straight from that table; D and trimming were deduced from the DNA. The sample includes around 130,000 clones, about 87% of them seen just once. This TCR was sampled from a man aged 55 to 70 with active or convalescent COVID-19. What was sequenced was peripheral blood. This rearrangement joins TRBV28 to TRBJ2-7; 7 bases line up with TRBD2. CDR3 sequence (DNA): TGTGCCAGCATGGACGGGAGGACCTACGAGCAGTACTTC. This sequence encodes CASMDGRTYEQYF.